The clone carrying this T cell receptor beta chain was picked up one time. This sample stems from a study of T cell changes during pregnancy in multiple sclerosis. The V gene lost 0 bases and the J gene lost 5 bases, with 5 bases spanning the gap. There are 13 residues in the CDR3. The germline gives CDR1 PRHDT, CDR2 FYEKMQ (reference sequence). Here immunoSEQ multiplex PCR was the method, and the copy in TCRdb shows in-frame clones only, minus some. This sample has roughly 27,000 clones, with about nine tenths found just once. Sequencing used CD8+ T cells from peripheral blood mononuclear cells, obtained in the second trimester of pregnancy. This TCR came from a female donor with multiple sclerosis, enrolled in a pregnancy study. V gene TRBV13 combines with J gene TRBJ1-3; D unresolved. The CDR3 loop reads CASSLGSRNTIYF. The CDR3, as DNA: TGTGCCAGCAGCTTAGGATCTCGAAACACCATATATTTT.